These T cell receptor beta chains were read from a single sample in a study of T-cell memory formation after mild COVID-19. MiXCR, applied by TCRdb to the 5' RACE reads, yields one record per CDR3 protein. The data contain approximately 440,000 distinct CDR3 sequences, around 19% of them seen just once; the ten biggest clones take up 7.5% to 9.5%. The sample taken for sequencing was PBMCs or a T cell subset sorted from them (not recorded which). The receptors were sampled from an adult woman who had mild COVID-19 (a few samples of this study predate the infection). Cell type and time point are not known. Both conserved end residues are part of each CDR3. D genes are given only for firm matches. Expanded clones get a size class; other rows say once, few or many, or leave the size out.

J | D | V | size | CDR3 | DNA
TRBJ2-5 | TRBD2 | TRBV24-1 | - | CATSDFGTSGRETQYF | TGTGCCACCAGTGATTTCGGGACTAGCGGGAGAGAGACCCAGTACTTC
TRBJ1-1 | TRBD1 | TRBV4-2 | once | CASSQEGDSWDEAFF | TGTGCCAGCAGCCAAGAGGGGGACAGTTGGGATGAAGCTTTCTTT
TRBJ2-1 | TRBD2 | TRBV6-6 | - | CASSRGGKAYNEQFF | TGTGCCAGCAGCCGCGGGGGAAAGGCCTACAATGAGCAGTTCTTC
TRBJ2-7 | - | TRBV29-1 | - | CSVRKLSYEQYF | TGCAGCGTTAGGAAACTTTCCTACGAGCAGTACTTC
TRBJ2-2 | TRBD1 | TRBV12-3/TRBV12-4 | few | CASSRGTGRTGELFF | TGTGCCAGCAGCCGAGGGACAGGTCGCACCGGGGAGCTGTTTTTT
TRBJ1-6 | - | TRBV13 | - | CASSPGGSDRNSPLHF | TGTGCCAGCAGCCCGGGAGGGAGTGATAGGAATTCACCCCTCCACTTT
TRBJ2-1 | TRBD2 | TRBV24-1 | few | CATSDRLAGGGDEQFF | TGTGCCACCAGTGATAGACTAGCGGGAGGAGGCGATGAGCAGTTCTTC
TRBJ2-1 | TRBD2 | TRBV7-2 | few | CASRPGLALYNEQFF | TGTGCCAGCCGCCCGGGACTAGCGCTATACAATGAGCAGTTCTTC
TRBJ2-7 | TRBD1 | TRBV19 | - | CASSIDLAGTGAGEQYF | TGTGCCAGTAGTATAGATCTAGCCGGGACAGGGGCTGGCGAGCAGTACTTC
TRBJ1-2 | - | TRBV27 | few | CASSLSWNSGIYGYTF | TGTGCCAGCAGTTTATCCTGGAACTCAGGCATCTATGGCTACACCTTC